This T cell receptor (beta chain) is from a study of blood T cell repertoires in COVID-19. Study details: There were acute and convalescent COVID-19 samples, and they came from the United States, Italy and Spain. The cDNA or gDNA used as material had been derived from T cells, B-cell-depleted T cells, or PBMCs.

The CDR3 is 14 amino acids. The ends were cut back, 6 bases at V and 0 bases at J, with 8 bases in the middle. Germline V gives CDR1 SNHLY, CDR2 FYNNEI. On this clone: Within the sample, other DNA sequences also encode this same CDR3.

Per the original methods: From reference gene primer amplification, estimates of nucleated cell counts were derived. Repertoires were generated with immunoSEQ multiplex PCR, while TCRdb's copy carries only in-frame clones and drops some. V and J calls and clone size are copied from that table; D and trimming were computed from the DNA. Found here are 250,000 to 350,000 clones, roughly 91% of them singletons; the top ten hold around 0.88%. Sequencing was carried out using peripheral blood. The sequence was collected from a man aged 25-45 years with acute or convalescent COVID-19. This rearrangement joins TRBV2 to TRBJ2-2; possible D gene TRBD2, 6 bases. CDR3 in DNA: TGTGCCAGCAGGGGGACTGCGAACACCGGGGAGCTGTTTTTT. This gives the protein CASRGTANTGELFF.